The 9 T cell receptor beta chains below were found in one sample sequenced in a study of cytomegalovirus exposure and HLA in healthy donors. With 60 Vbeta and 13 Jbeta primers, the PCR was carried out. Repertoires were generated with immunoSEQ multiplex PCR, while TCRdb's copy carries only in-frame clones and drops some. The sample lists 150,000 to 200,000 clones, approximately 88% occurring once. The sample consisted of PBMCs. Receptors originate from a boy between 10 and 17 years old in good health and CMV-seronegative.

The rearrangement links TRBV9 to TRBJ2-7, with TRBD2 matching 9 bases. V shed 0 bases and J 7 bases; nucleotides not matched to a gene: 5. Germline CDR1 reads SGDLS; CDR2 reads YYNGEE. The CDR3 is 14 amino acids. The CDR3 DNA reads TGTGCCAGCAGCGTAGTTAGCGGGAGTCTTGAGCAGTACTTC. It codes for CASSVVSGSLEQYF.

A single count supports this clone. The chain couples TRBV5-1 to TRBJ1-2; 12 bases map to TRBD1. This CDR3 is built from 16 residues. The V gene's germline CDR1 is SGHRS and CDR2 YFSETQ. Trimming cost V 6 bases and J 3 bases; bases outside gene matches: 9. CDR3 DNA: TGCGCCAGCACCCGGGGGACAGGGGGCAATGACTATGGCTACACCTTC. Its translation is CASTRGTGGNDYGYTF.

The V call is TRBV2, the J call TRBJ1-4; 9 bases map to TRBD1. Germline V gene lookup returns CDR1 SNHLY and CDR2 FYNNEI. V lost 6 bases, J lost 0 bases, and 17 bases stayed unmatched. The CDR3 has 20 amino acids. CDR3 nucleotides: TGTGCCAGCAGATACGAAAACCCACCGGGACAGGGTGCAACTAATGAAAAACTGTTTTTT. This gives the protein CASRYENPPGQGATNEKLFF.

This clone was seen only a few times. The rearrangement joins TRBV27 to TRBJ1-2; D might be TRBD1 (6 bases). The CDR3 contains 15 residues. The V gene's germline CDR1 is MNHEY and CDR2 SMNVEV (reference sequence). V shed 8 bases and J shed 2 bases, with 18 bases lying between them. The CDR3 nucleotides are TGTGCCAGCCGAGGCCCCCAGGGGAACAACTATGGCTACACCTTC. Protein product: CASRGPQGNNYGYTF.

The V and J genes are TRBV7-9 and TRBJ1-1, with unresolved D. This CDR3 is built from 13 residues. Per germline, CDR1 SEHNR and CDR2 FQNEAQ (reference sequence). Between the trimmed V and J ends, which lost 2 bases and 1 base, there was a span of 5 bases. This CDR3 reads CASSLKANTEAFF. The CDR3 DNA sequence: TGTGCCAGCAGCTTAAAAGCGAACACTGAAGCTTTCTTT.

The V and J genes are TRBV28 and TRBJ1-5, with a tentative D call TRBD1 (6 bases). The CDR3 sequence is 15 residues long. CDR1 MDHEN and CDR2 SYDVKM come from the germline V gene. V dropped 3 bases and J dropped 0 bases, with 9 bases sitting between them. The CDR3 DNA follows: TGTGCCAGCAGTTTGACAGGCTATAGCAATCAGCCCCAGCATTTT. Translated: CASSLTGYSNQPQHF.

Here the CDR3 reads CASSVGGVTVSGANVLTF. The CDR3 nucleotides are TGTGCCAGCAGTGTCGGGGGGGTGACGGTCTCTGGGGCCAACGTCCTGACTTTC. The rearrangement uses TRBV2 and TRBJ2-6; TRBD2 aligns across 8 bases. Germline lookup yields CDR1 SNHLY and CDR2 FYNNEI. The trim removed 4 bases at V and 0 bases at J, leaving 8 bases unmatched. The CDR3 is made up of 18 amino acids.

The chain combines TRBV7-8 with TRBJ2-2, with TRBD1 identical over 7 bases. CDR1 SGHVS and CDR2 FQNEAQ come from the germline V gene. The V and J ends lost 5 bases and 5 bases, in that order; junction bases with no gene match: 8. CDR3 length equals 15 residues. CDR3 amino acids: CASSNRQGGTGELFF. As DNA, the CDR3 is TGTGCCAGCAGCAACAGACAGGGCGGGACCGGGGAGCTGTTTTTT.

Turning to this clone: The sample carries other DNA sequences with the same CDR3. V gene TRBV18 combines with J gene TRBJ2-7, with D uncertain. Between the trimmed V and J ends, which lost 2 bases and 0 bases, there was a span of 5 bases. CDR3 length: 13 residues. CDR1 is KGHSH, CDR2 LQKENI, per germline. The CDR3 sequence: CASSPGSSYEQYF. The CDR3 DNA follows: TGTGCCAGCTCACCAGGCAGCTCCTACGAGCAGTACTTC.